The entry below gives a single T cell receptor (beta chain) sequence along with its context. These data belong to a study of cytomegalovirus exposure and HLA in healthy donors. The PCR used 60 Vbeta and 13 Jbeta primers. Assay used: immunoSEQ multiplex PCR; TCRdb lists only in-frame clones, some missing. The sample shows 140,000 to 150,000 clones, about 75% of them seen only once. Sequenced input: PBMCs. This TCR came from a woman under 40 in good health and CMV-seronegative.

The CDR3 region is CASSGDSFPYNEQFF. The CDR3 bases are TGTGCCAGCAGTGGGGACAGCTTCCCCTACAATGAGCAGTTCTTC. The chain links TRBV6-1 to TRBJ2-1, with 7 positions matching TRBD1. In germline, CDR1 is MNHNS, CDR2 SASEGT. The CDR3 has 15 residues. V was pared by 4 bases and J by 2 bases, with 5 bases of the junction left unmatched.